The present T cell receptor (beta chain) was sequenced within a study of liver allograft versus peripheral blood T cells. Whole-study context: Intrahepatic T cell receptor repertoires from transplanted livers were compared against repertoires in recipients' peripheral blood.

There are 13 residues in the CDR3. Trimming removed 10 bases from V and 4 bases from J; junction bases left unmatched: 8. CDR1 MNHNS and CDR2 SASEGT come from the germline V gene. Broader study findings: Within liver allografts, T cell receptor repertoires were reportedly different from those in peripheral blood.

One entry per CDR3 protein results from TCRdb running MiXCR on the reads. The profile covers over 2,000 distinct CDR3 sequences, with about 16% appearing a single time and around 16% taken by the ten largest. Notes on this clonotype: Antigen: not known.

The clonotype originates from a human patient who had a liver transplant. Some T cells may have come from the graft donor. The chain has TRBV6-1 and TRBJ2-3, with 7 nucleotides matching TRBD2. The CDR3 nucleotides read TGTGCCACCTCCGGGACTATTTCAGATACGCAGTATTTT. Protein: CATSGTISDTQYF.